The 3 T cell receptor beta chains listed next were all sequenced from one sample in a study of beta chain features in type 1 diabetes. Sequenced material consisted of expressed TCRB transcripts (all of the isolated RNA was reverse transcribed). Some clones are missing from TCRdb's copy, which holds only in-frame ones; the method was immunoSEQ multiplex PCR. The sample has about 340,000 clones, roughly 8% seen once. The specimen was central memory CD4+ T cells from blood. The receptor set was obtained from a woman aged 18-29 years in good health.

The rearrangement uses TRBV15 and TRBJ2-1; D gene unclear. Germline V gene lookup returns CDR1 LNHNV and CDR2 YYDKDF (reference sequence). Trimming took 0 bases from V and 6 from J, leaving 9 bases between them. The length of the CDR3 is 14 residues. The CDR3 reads CATSRDRVVNEQFF. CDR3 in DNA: TGTGCCACCAGCAGAGATCGGGTAGTCAATGAGCAGTTCTTC.

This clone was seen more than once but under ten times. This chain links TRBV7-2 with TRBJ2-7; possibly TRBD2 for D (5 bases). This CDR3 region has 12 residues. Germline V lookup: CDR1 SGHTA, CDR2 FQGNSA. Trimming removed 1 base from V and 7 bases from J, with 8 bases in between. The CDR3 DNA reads TGTGCCAGCAGCTTAGGTACGGGGGAGCAGTACTTC. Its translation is CASSLGTGEQYF. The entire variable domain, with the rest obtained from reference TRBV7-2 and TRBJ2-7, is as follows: GAGVSQSPSNKVTEKGKDVELRCDPISGHTALYWYRQSLGQGLEFLIYFQGNSAPDKSGLPSDRFSAERTGGSVSTLTIQRTQQEDSAVYLCASSLGTGEQYFGPGTRLTVT.

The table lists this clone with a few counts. The DNA of the CDR3 is TGTGCCAGCAGTGGACTAGCGGGAGTGGCCGGGGAGCTGTTTTTT. Translating it yields CASSGLAGVAGELFF. The J gene is TRBJ2-2, the V gene TRBV25-1, with TRBD2 matching 12 bases. This CDR3 is built from 15 residues. Trimming at V came to 4 bases and at J to 6 bases, leaving 3 bases not matched to a gene. Germline V gene sequence: CDR1 MGHDK, CDR2 SYGVNS. Using reference TRBV25-1 and TRBJ2-2 for the parts outside the CDR3, the full variable domain is EADIYQTPRYLVIGTGKKITLECSQTMGHDKMYWYQQDPGMELHLIHYSYGVNSTEKGDLSSESTVSRIRTEHFPLTLESARPSHTSQYLCASSGLAGVAGELFFGEGSRLTVL.